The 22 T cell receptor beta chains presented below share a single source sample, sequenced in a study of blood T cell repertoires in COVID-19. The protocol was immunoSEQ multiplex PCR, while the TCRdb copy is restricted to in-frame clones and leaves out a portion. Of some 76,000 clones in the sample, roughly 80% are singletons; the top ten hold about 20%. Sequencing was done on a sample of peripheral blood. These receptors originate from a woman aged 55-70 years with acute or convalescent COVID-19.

The CDR3 DNA reads TGTGCCAGCAGCAAGACAGGGCTCCAAAACATTCAGTACTTC. It codes for CASSKTGLQNIQYF. This rearrangement joins TRBV27 to TRBJ2-4; TRBD1 matches 7 bases. V lost 6 bases to trimming and J lost 5 bases; unmatched junction nucleotides: 7. The CDR3 is 14 residues long. The germline gives CDR1 MNHEY, CDR2 SMNVEV (reference sequence).

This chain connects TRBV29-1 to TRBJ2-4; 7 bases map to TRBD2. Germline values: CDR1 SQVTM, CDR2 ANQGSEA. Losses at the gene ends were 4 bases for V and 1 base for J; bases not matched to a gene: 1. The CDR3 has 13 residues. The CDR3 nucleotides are TGCAGCGTTGGGGAGGGGGCCAAAAACATTCAGTACTTC. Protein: CSVGEGAKNIQYF.

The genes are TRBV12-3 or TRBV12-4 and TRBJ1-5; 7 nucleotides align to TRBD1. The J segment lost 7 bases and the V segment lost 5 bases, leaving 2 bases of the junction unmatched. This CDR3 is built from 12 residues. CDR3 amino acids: CASSPTGQPQHF. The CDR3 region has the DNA TGTGCCAGCAGTCCGACAGGGCAGCCCCAGCATTTT.

The CDR3 DNA follows: TGTGCCAGCAGTGGGGACAGGGGGAACTATGGCTACACCTTC. Protein: CASSGDRGNYGYTF. This chain connects TRBV5-6 to TRBJ1-2, with 11 bases matching TRBD1. This CDR3 is 14 amino acids long. Losses at the gene ends were 5 bases for V and 2 bases for J; bases not matched to a gene: 2. Germline V CDR1 and CDR2: SGHDT, YYEEEE.

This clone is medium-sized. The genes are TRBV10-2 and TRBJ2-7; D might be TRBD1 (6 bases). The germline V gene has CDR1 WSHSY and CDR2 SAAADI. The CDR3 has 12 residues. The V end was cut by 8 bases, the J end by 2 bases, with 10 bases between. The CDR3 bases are TGCGCCAGCTCGGACAGCGCCTACGAGCAGTACTTC. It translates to CASSDSAYEQYF.

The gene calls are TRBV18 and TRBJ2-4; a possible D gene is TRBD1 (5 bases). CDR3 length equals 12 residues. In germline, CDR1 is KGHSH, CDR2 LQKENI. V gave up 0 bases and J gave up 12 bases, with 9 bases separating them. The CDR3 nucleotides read TGTGCCAGCTCACCACCTAGACAGAGTCAGTACTTC. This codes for CASSPPRQSQYF.

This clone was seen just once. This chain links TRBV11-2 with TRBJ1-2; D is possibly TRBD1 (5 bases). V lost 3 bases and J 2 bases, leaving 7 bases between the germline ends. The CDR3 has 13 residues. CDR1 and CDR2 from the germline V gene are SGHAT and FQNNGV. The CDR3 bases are TGTGCCAGCAGCTTGACAGAAAACTATGGCTACACCTTC. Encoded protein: CASSLTENYGYTF.

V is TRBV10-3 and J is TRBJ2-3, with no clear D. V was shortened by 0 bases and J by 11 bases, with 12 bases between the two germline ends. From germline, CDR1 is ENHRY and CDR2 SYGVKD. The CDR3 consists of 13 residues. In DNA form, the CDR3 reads TGTGCCATCAGTGAGTCGACTCCGGAGTTGCAGTATTTT. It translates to CAISESTPELQYF.

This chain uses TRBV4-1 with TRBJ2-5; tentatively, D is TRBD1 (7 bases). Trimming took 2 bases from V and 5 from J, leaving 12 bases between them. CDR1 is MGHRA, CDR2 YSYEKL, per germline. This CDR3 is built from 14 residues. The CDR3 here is CASSQNRGGETQYF. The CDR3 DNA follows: TGCGCCAGCAGCCAAAACAGGGGAGGCGAGACCCAGTACTTC.

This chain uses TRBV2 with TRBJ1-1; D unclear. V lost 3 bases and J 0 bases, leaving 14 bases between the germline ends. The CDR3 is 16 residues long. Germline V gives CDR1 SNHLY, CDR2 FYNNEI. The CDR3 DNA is TGTGCCAGCAGTGATGGCAGACTACTAATGAACACTGAAGCTTTCTTT. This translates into CASSDGRLLMNTEAFF.

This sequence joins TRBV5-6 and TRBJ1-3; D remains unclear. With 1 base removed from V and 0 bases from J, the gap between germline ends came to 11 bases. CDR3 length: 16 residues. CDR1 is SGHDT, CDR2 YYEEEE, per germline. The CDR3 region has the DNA TGTGCCAGCAGCTTGAATTACTTTAGCTCTGGAAACACCATATATTTT. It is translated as CASSLNYFSSGNTIYF.

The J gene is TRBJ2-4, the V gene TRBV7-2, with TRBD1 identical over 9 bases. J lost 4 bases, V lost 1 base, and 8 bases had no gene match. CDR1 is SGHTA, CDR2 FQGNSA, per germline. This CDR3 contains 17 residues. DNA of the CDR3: TGTGCCAGCAGCTTAGTAGGGACAGGGAATCCGAAAAACATTCAGTACTTC. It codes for CASSLVGTGNPKNIQYF.

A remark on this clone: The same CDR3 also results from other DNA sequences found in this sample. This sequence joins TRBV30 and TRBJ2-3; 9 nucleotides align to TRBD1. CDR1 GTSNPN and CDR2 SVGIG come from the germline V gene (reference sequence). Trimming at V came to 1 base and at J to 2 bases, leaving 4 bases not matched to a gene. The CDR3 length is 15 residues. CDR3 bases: TGTGCCTGGAGTGGAACAGGGGGCCCCACAGATACGCAGTATTTT. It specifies CAWSGTGGPTDTQYF.

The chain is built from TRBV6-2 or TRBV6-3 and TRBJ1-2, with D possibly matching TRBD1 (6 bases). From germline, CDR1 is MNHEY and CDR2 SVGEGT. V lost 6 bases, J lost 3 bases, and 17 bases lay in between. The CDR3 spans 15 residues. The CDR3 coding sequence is TGTGCCAGCAGCTTCACAGGGCGTGGGGACTATGGCTACACCTTC. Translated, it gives CASSFTGRGDYGYTF.

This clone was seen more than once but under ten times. The CDR3, as DNA: TGTGCCAGCAGCGAGAGCGGGACAGGCGTAAACTATGGCTACACCTTC. Translating gives CASSESGTGVNYGYTF. The chain joins TRBV7-2 to TRBJ1-2; 8 bases map to TRBD1. Germline lookup yields CDR1 SGHTA and CDR2 FQGNSA. CDR3 size: 16 residues. V shed 5 bases, J shed 2 bases, and the junction held 10 bases outside the gene matches. Variable domain in full (rest from reference TRBV7-2 and TRBJ1-2): GAGVSQSPSNKVTEKGKDVELRCDPISGHTALYWYRQSLGQGLEFLIYFQGNSAPDKSGLPSDRFSAERTGGSVSTLTIQRTQQEDSAVYLCASSESGTGVNYGYTFGSGTRLTVV.

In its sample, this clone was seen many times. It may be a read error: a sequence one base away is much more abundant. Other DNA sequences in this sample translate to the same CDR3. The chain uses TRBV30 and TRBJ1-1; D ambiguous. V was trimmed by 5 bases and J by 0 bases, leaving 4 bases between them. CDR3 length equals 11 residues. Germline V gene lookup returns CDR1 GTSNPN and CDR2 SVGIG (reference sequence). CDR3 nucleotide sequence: TGTGCCTGGTTATTGAACACTGAAGCTTTCTTT. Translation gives CAWLLNTEAFF.

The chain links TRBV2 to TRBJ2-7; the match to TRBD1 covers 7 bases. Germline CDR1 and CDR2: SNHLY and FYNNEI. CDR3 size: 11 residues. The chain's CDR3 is CASSAGQRFWV. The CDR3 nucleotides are TGTGCCAGCAGTGCGGGACAGAGGTTTTGGGTC.

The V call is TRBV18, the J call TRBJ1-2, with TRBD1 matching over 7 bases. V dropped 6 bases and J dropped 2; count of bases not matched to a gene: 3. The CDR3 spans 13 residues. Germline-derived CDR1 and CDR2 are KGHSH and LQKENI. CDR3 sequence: CASSQTGNYGYTF. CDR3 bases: TGTGCCAGCTCCCAGACAGGGAACTATGGCTACACCTTC. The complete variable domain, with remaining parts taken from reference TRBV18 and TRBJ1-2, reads NAGVMQNPRHLVRRRGQEARLRCSPMKGHSHVYWYRQLPEEGLKFMVYLQKENIIDESGMPKERFSAEFPKEGPSILRIQQVVRGDSAAYFCASSQTGNYGYTFGSGTRLTVV.

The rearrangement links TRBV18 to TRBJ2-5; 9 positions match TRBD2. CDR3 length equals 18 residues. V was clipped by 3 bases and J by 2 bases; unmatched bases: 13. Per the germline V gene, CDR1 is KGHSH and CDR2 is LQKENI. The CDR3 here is CASSPTRGRGRKQETQYF. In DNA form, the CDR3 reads TGTGCCAGCTCACCCACCCGCGGGAGGGGAAGAAAACAAGAGACCCAGTACTTC.

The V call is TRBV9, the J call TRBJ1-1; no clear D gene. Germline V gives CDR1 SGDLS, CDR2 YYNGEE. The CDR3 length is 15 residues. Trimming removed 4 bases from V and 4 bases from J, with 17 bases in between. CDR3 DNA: TGTGCCAGCAGCCCGCTTGTCGGCGCGGGCACTGAAGCTTTCTTT. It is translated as CASSPLVGAGTEAFF.

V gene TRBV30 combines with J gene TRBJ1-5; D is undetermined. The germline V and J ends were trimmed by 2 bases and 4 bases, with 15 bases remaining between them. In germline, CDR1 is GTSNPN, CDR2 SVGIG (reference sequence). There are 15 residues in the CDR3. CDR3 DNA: TGTGCCTGGAGTTTACCTGGCTCCCAGAATCAGCCCCAGCATTTT. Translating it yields CAWSLPGSQNQPQHF.

CDR3 in DNA: TGTGCCAGCAGCGTAGAGGCGACAGGGCTCAATCAGCCCCAGCATTTT. It yields the protein CASSVEATGLNQPQHF. The chain links TRBV9 to TRBJ1-5; TRBD1 matches 7 bases. This CDR3 is built from 16 residues. J was trimmed by 3 bases and V by 0 bases; bases with no gene match: 6. Per the germline V gene, CDR1 is SGDLS and CDR2 is YYNGEE. The variable domain in full, completed from reference TRBV9 and TRBJ1-5, reads DSGVTQTPKHLITATGQRVTLRCSPRSGDLSVYWYQQSLDQGLQFLIQYYNGEERAKGNILERFSAQQFPDLHSELNLSSLELGDSALYFCASSVEATGLNQPQHFGDGTRLSIL.